A single sample gave rise to the 28 T cell receptor beta chains below, sequenced in a study of identical twins. TCRdb re-derived calls from the 5' RACE reads in MiXCR, one entry per CDR3 protein. The profile shows fewer than 250,000 distinct CDR3 sequences, less than 10% of them singletons. Sequenced: memory (CD45RO+) T cells sorted from blood. Receptors originate from a woman aged 18-29 years in good health.

The J gene is TRBJ2-5, the V gene TRBV2, with TRBD2 identical over 10 bases. This CDR3 contains 16 residues. Germline assignment: CDR1 SNHLY and CDR2 FYNNEI. Germline trimming cut 6 bases from V and 4 bases from J; bases unmatched to any gene: 11. CDR3 bases: TGTGCCAGCAGCGCCCCCCTAGCGGGAGTAGGAGAGACCCAGTACTTC. Protein: CASSAPLAGVGETQYF.

In its sample, this clonotype was seen many times. The V gene is TRBV5-8, the J gene TRBJ1-1; TRBD1 matches 8 bases. With V trimmed by 2 bases and J by 5 bases, 14 bases remained unmatched. The CDR3 consists of 17 residues. Germline V gives CDR1 SGHTS, CDR2 YDEGEE. The CDR3: CASSLGTGGTSATEAFF. The CDR3 DNA reads TGTGCCAGCAGCTTAGGGACAGGAGGAACAAGTGCGACTGAAGCTTTCTTT. The variable domain in full, completed from reference TRBV5-8 and TRBJ1-1, reads EAGVTQSPTHLIKTRGQQATLRCSPISGHTSVYWYQQALGLGLQFLLWYDEGEERNRGNFPPRFSGRQFPNYSSELNVNALELEDSALYLCASSLGTGGTSATEAFFGQGTRLTVV.

This clonotype was recorded many times. This sequence joins TRBV7-8 and TRBJ1-4, with 10 bases lining up with TRBD1. Unmatched junction bases numbered 2, after V lost 3 bases and J lost 10 bases. The CDR3 extends over 13 amino acids. Germline lookup yields CDR1 SGHVS and CDR2 FQNEAQ. The CDR3 DNA follows: TGTGCCAGCAGCTTGGACAGGGGGGGAAAACTGTTTTTT. Translating gives CASSLDRGGKLFF.

J is TRBJ2-7 and V is TRBV7-9; D gene unclear. Trimming shortened V by 0 bases and J by 2 bases, and 8 bases separated the two germline ends. Germline CDR1 SEHNR, CDR2 FQNEAQ (reference sequence). This CDR3 has 14 residues. CDR3 in amino acids: CASSLAGWTYEQYF. The CDR3 coding sequence is TGTGCCAGCAGCTTAGCGGGGTGGACCTACGAGCAGTACTTC.

This clonotype was observed a few times. V is TRBV29-1 and J is TRBJ2-1; TRBD2 matches 9 bases. The V gene end was trimmed by 2 bases and the J gene end by 8 bases; junction bases not matched to a gene: 10. This CDR3 is built from 15 residues. Germline V gene lookup returns CDR1 SQVTM and CDR2 ANQGSEA. DNA for the CDR3: TGCAGCGTTGAAAATAGCGGGGGACTTTCGGATGAGCAGTTCTTC. Its protein is CSVENSGGLSDEQFF.

This clonotype showed up just a few times. The V gene is TRBV6-2 or TRBV6-3, the J gene TRBJ2-7; D is unclear. The V end lost 0 bases, the J end lost 2 bases, and 11 bases lay between the germline ends. The CDR3 consists of 15 residues. CDR1 MNHEY and CDR2 SVGEGT come from the germline V gene. CDR3 amino acids: CASSYSRSWAYEQYF. The DNA for the CDR3 is TGTGCCAGCAGTTACTCCCGTTCTTGGGCCTACGAGCAGTACTTC.

This clonotype was observed at least ten times. The chain carries TRBV30 and TRBJ2-7, with 9 nucleotides matching TRBD1. V was pared by 1 base and J by 4 bases, with 11 bases of the junction left unmatched. This CDR3 spans 16 amino acids. Looked up from germline, CDR1 is GTSNPN and CDR2 is SVGIG (reference sequence). The CDR3 DNA sequence: TGTGCCTGGAGTGCAGGTCCGGGACAGGGAAGGTACGAGCAGTACTTC. Amino acids: CAWSAGPGQGRYEQYF.

This clonotype showed up just a few times. The CDR3 sequence: CSAYSQGYRDEQYF. The CDR3 region has the DNA TGCAGTGCGTACTCCCAGGGGTATCGGGACGAGCAGTACTTC. The chain carries TRBV20-1 and TRBJ2-7; tentatively, D is TRBD1 (6 bases). Trimming stripped 6 bases from V and 5 bases from J, with 20 bases between. Germline assignment: CDR1 DFQATT and CDR2 SNEGSKA (reference sequence). This CDR3 has 14 residues.

Here the CDR3 DNA reads TGTGCCAGCAGCTACATCCCCGGGGGGAACACCGGGGAGCTGTTTTTT. This translates into CASSYIPGGNTGELFF. V and J are TRBV2 and TRBJ2-2; D perhaps matches TRBD2 (6 bases). CDR1 SNHLY and CDR2 FYNNEI come from the germline V gene. The CDR3 loop spans 16 amino acids. Trimming left V 6 bases short and J 1 base short, with 15 bases between. Variable domain in full (rest from reference TRBV2 and TRBJ2-2): EPEVTQTPSHQVTQMGQEVILRCVPISNHLYFYWYRQILGQKVEFLVSFYNNEISEKSEIFDDQFSVERPDGSNFTLKIRSTKLEDSAMYFCASSYIPGGNTGELFFGEGSRLTVL.

This clonotype was recorded many times. This chain uses TRBV12-3 or TRBV12-4 with TRBJ1-1; D is undetermined. The CDR3 runs to 12 residues. V was clipped by 3 bases and J by 8 bases, with 10 bases between them. This CDR3 reads CASSLVGSEAFF. The CDR3 bases are TGTGCCAGCAGTTTGGTCGGCAGCGAAGCTTTCTTT.

The V gene is TRBV15, the J gene TRBJ2-5, with D possibly matching TRBD2 (5 bases). CDR1 is LNHNV and CDR2 is YYDKDF in the germline V gene (reference sequence). This CDR3 comprises 16 residues. The ends were cut back, 0 bases at V and 3 bases at J, with 14 bases in the middle. CDR3 sequence: CATSRDGRGREETQYF. The CDR3 bases are TGTGCCACCAGCAGAGATGGACGGGGAAGGGAAGAGACCCAGTACTTC.

In this sample, this clonotype turned up many times. The rearrangement links TRBV20-1 to TRBJ2-3, with TRBD2 matching 7 bases. After removal of 0 bases from V and 6 bases from J, the junction contained 6 bases not matched to a gene. Germline CDR1 is DFQATT and CDR2 is SNEGSKA (reference sequence). The CDR3 covers 14 residues. The CDR3 spells CSARDGGNYDTQYF. The CDR3 nucleotides read TGCAGTGCTAGAGACGGGGGGAACTACGATACGCAGTATTTT.

The chain has TRBV7-9 and TRBJ1-4; 11 bases fit TRBD1. The CDR3 runs to 16 residues. In germline, CDR1 is SEHNR, CDR2 FQNEAQ (reference sequence). Trimming cost V 5 bases and J 3 bases; bases outside gene matches: 5. DNA of the CDR3: TGTGCCAGCAGCCCCGGACAGGGGGCACCTAATGAAAAACTGTTTTTT. Its protein product is CASSPGQGAPNEKLFF.

This sequence joins TRBV2 and TRBJ2-2, with D tentatively TRBD1 (6 bases). The CDR3 spans 14 residues. The ends were cut back, 8 bases at V and 6 bases at J, with 16 bases in the middle. The V gene's germline CDR1 is SNHLY and CDR2 FYNNEI. CDR3 DNA sequence: TGTGCCAGCTCCCTCAGGGGCGCGTCCGGGGAGCTGTTTTTT. Protein: CASSLRGASGELFF. The full variable domain, rest sourced from reference TRBV2 and TRBJ2-2, is EPEVTQTPSHQVTQMGQEVILRCVPISNHLYFYWYRQILGQKVEFLVSFYNNEISEKSEIFDDQFSVERPDGSNFTLKIRSTKLEDSAMYFCASSLRGASGELFFGEGSRLTVL.

This clonotype has at least ten counts. V and J are TRBV29-1 and TRBJ2-3, with D possibly called TRBD1 or TRBD2 (5 bases each). CDR3 size: 13 residues. Germline values: CDR1 SQVTM, CDR2 ANQGSEA. Trimming pared 2 bases from V and 0 bases from J, leaving 6 bases between. CDR3: CSVERDSTDTQYF. CDR3 DNA: TGCAGCGTTGAACGGGACAGCACAGATACGCAGTATTTT.

This clonotype was detected many times. The chain couples TRBV20-1 to TRBJ1-1; 7 positions match TRBD1. In germline, CDR1 is DFQATT, CDR2 SNEGSKA (reference sequence). This CDR3 is 14 amino acids long. The junction had 4 bases not matched to a gene; V was cut back by 0 bases and J by 3 bases. CDR3 nucleotide sequence: TGCAGTGCTAGAGAGCCAGGGGGAGACACTGAAGCTTTCTTT. Residues: CSAREPGGDTEAFF.

This clonotype was counted many times. The DNA of the CDR3 is TGTGCCAGCAGTTTGCGGGGTGGAGGCACAGATACGCAGTATTTT. This translates into CASSLRGGGTDTQYF. The chain recombines TRBV12-3 or TRBV12-4 with TRBJ2-3; tentatively, D is TRBD2 (6 bases). This CDR3 has 15 residues. Trimming pared 3 bases from V and 1 base from J, leaving 11 bases between.

For this clonotype: The junction and the germline gene differ at one end; a read error may be behind it. The chain uses TRBV10-1 and TRBJ2-3; 7 bases map to TRBD2. CDR3 length: 15 residues. Germline V gives CDR1 WNHNN, CDR2 SYGVQD (reference sequence). The chain's CDR3 is CASSFSGAGTDTQYF. CDR3 sequence (DNA): TGCGCCAGCAGTTTCAGCGGGGCGGGCACGGATACGCAGTATTTT.

This clonotype was seen many times. This chain uses TRBV12-3 or TRBV12-4 with TRBJ1-5; tentative D call: TRBD1 (5 bases). V gave up 3 bases and J gave up 4 bases, with 19 bases separating them. The length of the CDR3 is 17 residues. CDR3 residues: CASSLYGRAGANQPQHF. As DNA, the CDR3 is TGTGCCAGCAGTTTGTATGGCAGGGCCGGGGCTAATCAGCCCCAGCATTTT.

V usage is TRBV6-2 or TRBV6-3 and J usage is TRBJ2-1; D might be TRBD2 (6 bases). Trimming stripped 6 bases from V and 6 bases from J, with 12 bases between. The CDR3 has 13 amino acids. The germline CDR1 and CDR2 sequences are MNHEY and SVGEGT. CDR3 nucleotide sequence: TGTGCCAGCAGCTCCCGACTAGTCAATGAGCAGTTCTTC. Protein: CASSSRLVNEQFF.

Many counts were recorded for this clonotype. CDR3 DNA sequence: TGCGCCAGCAGCTTGGCTTCCCTTCCGAGCTCCTACAATGAGCAGTTCTTC. The encoded protein is CASSLASLPSSYNEQFF. The gene calls are TRBV5-1 and TRBJ2-1; no reliable D call. This CDR3 contains 17 residues. Germline values: CDR1 SGHRS, CDR2 YFSETQ. V lost 0 bases and J lost 0, with 13 bases in between.

The chain carries TRBV6-5 and TRBJ2-3; TRBD2 matches at 7 bases. Germline-derived CDR1 and CDR2 are MNHEY and SVGAGI. This CDR3 region has 15 residues. V shed 0 bases, J shed 3 bases, and the junction held 3 bases outside the gene matches. The CDR3 bases are TGTGCCAGCAGTTACTCCGGGAGGAGGACAGATACGCAGTATTTT. This codes for CASSYSGRRTDTQYF.

The rearrangement joins TRBV4-3 to TRBJ2-7; TRBD2 matches 8 bases. The CDR3 sequence is 15 residues long. Germline V gene data show CDR1 as LGHNA and CDR2 as YSLEER. V shed 2 bases and J 2 bases; nucleotides not matched to a gene: 5. The CDR3 region has the DNA TGCGCCAGCAGCCAAAGTAGCGGGACCCCCTACGAGCAGTACTTC. Translating gives CASSQSSGTPYEQYF.

The chain carries TRBV12-3 or TRBV12-4 and TRBJ1-6; D ambiguous. The CDR3 has 13 residues. Trimming shortened V by 6 bases and J by 13 bases, and 16 bases separated the two germline ends. CDR3 protein: CASSRQLGWPLHF. CDR3 DNA sequence: TGTGCCAGCAGCCGACAACTCGGCTGGCCCCTCCACTTT.

This clonotype was counted ten times or more. V and J are TRBV7-9 and TRBJ2-1; D possibly matches TRBD1 or TRBD2 (6 bases each). V shed 1 base and J shed 5 bases, with 12 bases lying between them. Germline CDR1 is SEHNR and CDR2 is FQNEAQ (reference sequence). The CDR3 is 15 amino acids. The CDR3 region has the DNA TGTGCCAGCAGCTTAGGAGGCGGGACACACAATGAGCAGTTCTTC. Residues: CASSLGGGTHNEQFF. Together with reference TRBV7-9 and TRBJ2-1, the CDR3 gives the full variable domain: DTGVSQNPRHKITKRGQNVTFRCDPISEHNRLYWYRQTLGQGPEFLTYFQNEAQLEKSRLLSDRFSAERPKGSFSTLEIQRTEQGDSAMYLCASSLGGGTHNEQFFGPGTRLTVL.

This clonotype appeared many times. The chain carries TRBV11-3 and TRBJ2-7; 12 nucleotides agree with TRBD1. Germline V CDR1 and CDR2: SGHNT, YENEEA. The V segment lost 5 bases and the J segment 2 bases; nucleotides outside the gene matches: 13. The CDR3 spans 18 residues. In nucleotides, the CDR3 is TGTGCCAGCAGCACTTACCCCTCGGGGACAGGGGGCGCCTACGAGCAGTACTTC. This encodes CASSTYPSGTGGAYEQYF.

This clonotype has a handful of counts. V is TRBV3-1 and J is TRBJ1-1; a possible D gene is TRBD1 (6 bases). V shed 5 bases and J shed 10 bases, with 26 bases lying between them. There are 16 residues in the CDR3. Germline V gene data show CDR1 as LGHDT and CDR2 as YNNKEL (reference sequence). CDR3 in DNA: TGTGCCAGCAGCTCCGTAGGGGGGCGTTCAGGTACGGGAGCTTTCTTT. Its translation is CASSSVGGRSGTGAFF. The full variable domain, rest sourced from reference TRBV3-1 and TRBJ1-1, is DTAVSQTPKYLVTQMGNDKSIKCEQNLGHDTMYWYKQDSKKFLKIMFSYNNKELIINETVPNRFSPKSPDKAHLNLHINSLELGDSAVYFCASSSVGGRSGTGAFFGQGTRLTVV.

This clonotype was seen at least ten times. The chain uses TRBV29-1 and TRBJ2-5; weak D call: TRBD1 (6 bases). Trimming pared 7 bases from V and 2 bases from J, leaving 11 bases between. The CDR3 spans 12 residues. Germline CDR1 reads SQVTM; CDR2 reads ANQGSEA. The CDR3 coding sequence is TGCAGCGCCCTGGACAGACAAGAGACCCAGTACTTC. Its protein is CSALDRQETQYF.